This T cell receptor (beta chain) was captured by sequencing in a study of blood T cell repertoires in COVID-19. Study-level background: COVID-19 samples from acute and convalescent phases originated in the United States, Italy and Spain. Sample material is recorded as cDNA or gDNA derived from T cells, B-cell-depleted T cells, or PBMCs.

As originally analysed: It was from reference gene primer amplification that nucleated cell counts were estimated. TCRdb's table, derived via immunoSEQ multiplex PCR, lists solely in-frame clones and lacks some. The V and J calls and clone size come from that table; D and trimming were worked out from the DNA. Of 60,000 to 75,000 clones listed, roughly 91% are singletons. The V and J ends lost 4 bases and 9 bases, in that order; junction bases with no gene match: 4. In germline, CDR1 is SGHDT, CDR2 YYEEEE. There are 15 residues in the CDR3. The sequenced sample was peripheral blood. This TCR was sampled from a man between 50 and 59 years old with active COVID-19. This chain connects TRBV5-6 to TRBJ2-1; 16 nucleotides line up with TRBD2. The chain's CDR3 is CASSQGLAGGVEQFF. In DNA form, the CDR3 reads TGTGCCAGCAGCCAGGGACTAGCGGGAGGGGTTGAGCAGTTCTTC.